The 31 T cell receptor beta chains below all came from one sample that was sequenced in a study of cytomegalovirus exposure and HLA in healthy donors. Amplification used 60 Vbeta primers and 13 Jbeta primers. Here immunoSEQ multiplex PCR was the method, and the copy in TCRdb shows in-frame clones only, minus some. The table shows 150,000 to 200,000 clones, with around 86% occurring only once. The specimen sequenced was PBMCs. Receptors originate from a human donor in good health.

This chain links TRBV5-6 with TRBJ1-3; weak D call: TRBD1 (6 bases). There are 13 residues in the CDR3. Germline-derived CDR1 and CDR2 are SGHDT and YYEEEE. V lost 5 bases to trimming and J lost 4 bases, with 10 bases between them. The DNA of the CDR3 is TGTGCCAGCAGATACGGGACAGGAAACACCATATATTTT. The encoded protein is CASRYGTGNTIYF.

V is TRBV29-1 and J is TRBJ2-2; 7 nucleotides align to TRBD2. J lost 15 bases, V lost 4 bases, and 8 bases had no gene match. Germline CDR1 and CDR2: SQVTM and ANQGSEA. CDR3 length equals 11 residues. CDR3: CSVGFGGGMFF. For the CDR3, the DNA is TGCAGCGTTGGGTTTGGGGGGGGGATGTTTTTT.

In this sample, this clone turned up once. The chain uses TRBV4-3 and TRBJ2-3; 11 nucleotides match TRBD2. Trimming removed 0 bases from V and 0 bases from J; junction bases left unmatched: 5. This CDR3 is 18 amino acids long. The germline V gene has CDR1 LGHNA and CDR2 YSLEER. CDR3 nucleotide sequence: TGCGCCAGCAGCCAAGATTTGACTAGCGGGGATAGCACAGATACGCAGTATTTT. This sequence encodes CASSQDLTSGDSTDTQYF.

The chain recombines TRBV6-1 with TRBJ2-7, with 7 bases lining up with TRBD1. Germline V gene sequence: CDR1 MNHNS, CDR2 SASEGT. CDR3 length: 14 residues. V shed 0 bases and J 1 base; nucleotides not matched to a gene: 0. The CDR3 region has the DNA TGTGCCAGCAGTGAAGCGGGACAGTCCTACGAGCAGTACTTC. This gives the protein CASSEAGQSYEQYF.

The chain combines TRBV11-3 with TRBJ1-4, with 8 bases matching TRBD1. CDR1 SGHNT and CDR2 YENEEA come from the germline V gene. The CDR3 is made up of 12 amino acids. V was clipped by 5 bases and J by 14 bases; unmatched bases: 7. The CDR3 loop is CASSRTGCVLFF. DNA of the CDR3: TGTGCCAGCAGCCGGACAGGGTGTGTCCTGTTTTTT. The entire variable domain, with the rest obtained from reference TRBV11-3 and TRBJ1-4, is as follows: EAGVVQSPRYKIIEKKQPVAFWCNPISGHNTLYWYLQNLGQGPELLIRYENEEAVDDSQLPKDRFSAERLKGVDSTLKIQPAELGDSAVYLCASSRTGCVLFFGSGTQLSVL.

J is TRBJ1-5 and V is TRBV7-9; D is unclear. The CDR3 spans 16 residues. V was cut by 0 bases and J by 4 bases, with 13 bases left in between. The germline V gene encodes CDR1 SEHNR and CDR2 FQNEAQ (reference sequence). DNA for the CDR3: TGTGCCAGCAGCTTAGCAATCGGGGTTATAAATCAGCCCCAGCATTTT. This gives the protein CASSLAIGVINQPQHF.

This chain links TRBV9 with TRBJ2-5, with TRBD2 matching over 7 bases. The CDR3 consists of 15 residues. V lost 0 bases, J lost 3 bases, and 5 bases stayed unmatched. Germline lookup yields CDR1 SGDLS and CDR2 YYNGEE. CDR3 nucleotides: TGTGCCAGCAGCGTAGCTGCGGGGGAAAAAGAGACCCAGTACTTC. It yields the protein CASSVAAGEKETQYF.

V and J are TRBV6-6 and TRBJ2-1; possibly TRBD1 for D (6 bases). V was pared by 0 bases and J by 8 bases, with 14 bases between. This CDR3 contains 15 residues. The germline gives CDR1 MNHNY, CDR2 SVGAGI (reference sequence). This CDR3 reads CASSYSSGVVDEQFF. Here the CDR3 DNA reads TGTGCCAGCAGTTACTCTTCAGGGGTTGTCGATGAGCAGTTCTTC.

V and J are TRBV6-6 and TRBJ2-1, with D unresolved. CDR1 is MNHNY, CDR2 SVGAGI, per germline (reference sequence). V was cut by 0 bases and J by 4 bases, with 13 bases left in between. The CDR3 has 16 residues. The CDR3 reads CASSYSIVRLYNEQFF. The CDR3 DNA sequence: TGTGCCAGCAGTTACTCGATAGTCAGGCTGTACAATGAGCAGTTCTTC.

CDR3 DNA sequence: TGCGCCAGCAGCTTAACTAGTTCTGGGGCCAACGTCCTGACTTTC. Protein product: CASSLTSSGANVLTF. The gene calls are TRBV5-1 and TRBJ2-6; D perhaps matches TRBD2 (5 bases). The germline V gene has CDR1 SGHRS and CDR2 YFSETQ. The length of the CDR3 is 15 residues. The V and J ends lost 2 bases and 1 base respectively, with 7 bases between them. Combining the CDR3 with reference TRBV5-1 and TRBJ2-6 gives the whole variable domain KAGVTQTPRYLIKTRGQQVTLSCSPISGHRSVSWYQQTPGQGLQFLFEYFSETQRNKGNFPGRFSGRQFSNSRSEMNVSTLELGDSALYLCASSLTSSGANVLTFGAGSRLTVL.

J is TRBJ2-7 and V is TRBV27, with 11 nucleotides matching TRBD2. From germline, CDR1 is MNHEY and CDR2 SMNVEV (reference sequence). The CDR3 is 15 residues long. The V and J ends lost 2 bases and 1 base, in that order; junction bases with no gene match: 1. CDR3 in DNA: TGTGCCAGCAGTTTACTAGCGGGGGGTTCCTACGAGCAGTACTTC. Translated: CASSLLAGGSYEQYF.

The gene calls are TRBV7-6 and TRBJ2-1; TRBD2 agrees at 8 bases. The CDR3 length is 17 residues. The germline CDR1 and CDR2 sequences are SGHVS and FNYEAQ. The J segment lost 0 bases and the V segment lost 2 bases, leaving 6 bases of the junction unmatched. In DNA form, the CDR3 reads TGTGCCAGCAGCTTAAGTCCGGGGGGGAGCTCCTACAATGAGCAGTTCTTC. It specifies CASSLSPGGSSYNEQFF.

V is TRBV21-1 and J is TRBJ2-7; the table's D gene call, TRBD1, was not cross checked with the DNA. TRBV21-1 is labeled a pseudogene. The CDR3 is made up of 17 amino acids. The CDR3 DNA sequence: TGTGCCAGCAGCAATAGTTTGGACATTTACAGCTCCTACGAGCAGTACTTC. This codes for CASSNSLDIYSSYEQYF.

This clone was found a few times. V is TRBV7-9 and J is TRBJ1-5; D ambiguous. Germline-derived CDR1 and CDR2 are SEHNR and FQNEAQ (reference sequence). CDR3 length: 15 amino acids. V shed 0 bases and J shed 5 bases, with 11 bases lying between them. The CDR3 DNA reads TGTGCCAGCAGCTTAGCCGGGGTAGGTTATCAGCCCCAGCATTTT. Translation: CASSLAGVGYQPQHF.

The V and J genes are TRBV6-5 and TRBJ2-5; the D is unclear. V shed 7 bases and J shed 5 bases, with 14 bases lying between them. Germline V gene lookup returns CDR1 MNHEY and CDR2 SVGAGI. This CDR3 has 13 residues. This chain's CDR3 is CASTSSPGETQYF. Written as DNA, the CDR3 is TGTGCCAGCACCTCCAGCCCCGGGGAGACCCAGTACTTC.

J is TRBJ2-1 and V is TRBV5-6; D remains ambiguous. This CDR3 is built from 11 residues. Germline values: CDR1 SGHDT, CDR2 YYEEEE. V dropped 4 bases and J dropped 9 bases, with 8 bases sitting between them. For the CDR3, the DNA is TGTGCCAGCAGCCTCACGGGTGAGCAGTTCTTC. It is translated as CASSLTGEQFF.

V usage is TRBV5-6 and J usage is TRBJ1-2; weak D call: TRBD1 (6 bases). CDR3 length: 15 residues. V was trimmed by 4 bases and J by 9 bases, leaving 22 bases between them. Germline CDR1 SGHDT, CDR2 YYEEEE. CDR3 bases: TGTGCCAGCAGCCCTCTTTTCGGGGGGCTTATACGCTACACCTTC. This translates into CASSPLFGGLIRYTF.

Remarks on this clone: One end of the junction is discordant with germline, which a read error may explain. The chain employs TRBV5-1 and TRBJ1-6; 8 nucleotides agree with TRBD1. Germline V gene data show CDR1 as SGHRS and CDR2 as YFSETQ. The CDR3 extends over 14 amino acids. In nucleotides, the CDR3 is TGCGCCAGCAGTTTGGGAGACAGGGGTTCACCCCTCCACTTT. Its protein product is CASSLGDRGSPLHF. Using reference TRBV5-1 and TRBJ1-6 for the parts outside the CDR3, the full variable domain is KAGVTQTPRYLIKTRGQQVTLSCSPISGHRSVSWYQQTPGQGLQFLFEYFSETQRNKGNFPGRFSGRQFSNSRSEMNVSTLELGDSALYLCASSLGDRGSPLHFGNGTRLTVT.

This clone has a single count. The genes are TRBV29-1 and TRBJ2-2; perhaps TRBD2 as D (6 bases). The length of the CDR3 is 14 residues. Looked up from germline, CDR1 is SQVTM and CDR2 is ANQGSEA. The germline V and J ends were trimmed by 2 bases and 1 base, with 8 bases remaining between them. The CDR3 DNA follows: TGCAGCGTTGAAACGGGGGTGAACACCGGGGAGCTGTTTTTT. Amino acids: CSVETGVNTGELFF.

V is TRBV25-1 and J is TRBJ2-2; TRBD1 aligns across 7 bases. Germline CDR1 MGHDK, CDR2 SYGVNS. V shed 2 bases, J shed 5 bases, and the junction held 14 bases outside the gene matches. This CDR3 comprises 18 residues. CDR3 DNA sequence: TGTGCCAGCAGTGAACGAATCGGGTTGACAGGGCGGACCGGGGAGCTGTTTTTT. Translating gives CASSERIGLTGRTGELFF. Supplemented by reference TRBV25-1 and TRBJ2-2, the full variable domain reads EADIYQTPRYLVIGTGKKITLECSQTMGHDKMYWYQQDPGMELHLIHYSYGVNSTEKGDLSSESTVSRIRTEHFPLTLESARPSHTSQYLCASSERIGLTGRTGELFFGEGSRLTVL.

CDR3 residues: CASSFTGTGVSGANVLTF. The CDR3 DNA is TGCGCCAGCAGCTTTACCGGGACAGGGGTATCTGGGGCCAACGTCCTGACTTTC. This rearrangement joins TRBV5-1 to TRBJ2-6, with TRBD1 identical over 10 bases. This CDR3 is built from 18 residues. CDR1 and CDR2 (germline): SGHRS, YFSETQ. With V trimmed by 2 bases and J by 1 base, 6 bases remained unmatched.

This chain joins TRBV9 and TRBJ2-2; D might be TRBD1 (5 bases). In germline, CDR1 is SGDLS, CDR2 YYNGEE. The CDR3 loop spans 14 amino acids. Trimming left V 6 bases short and J 5 bases short, with 14 bases between. The CDR3 protein is CASTLQDGTGELFF. The CDR3 bases are TGTGCCAGCACTCTACAGGACGGTACCGGGGAGCTGTTTTTT.

This clone was seen a handful of times. This chain joins TRBV27 and TRBJ2-3; TRBD2 is a possible D gene (6 bases). Germline V gene sequence: CDR1 MNHEY, CDR2 SMNVEV (reference sequence). Trimming took 4 bases from V and 2 from J, leaving 10 bases between them. The CDR3 has 14 residues. The CDR3 DNA is TGTGCCAGCAGTTCCCGGGACTCCACAGATACGCAGTATTTT. It encodes CASSSRDSTDTQYF.

The chain recombines TRBV12-5 with TRBJ1-4; the D gene is possibly TRBD1 (6 bases). CDR3 size: 14 residues. Per germline, CDR1 LGHNT and CDR2 FRNRAP. Trimming took off 6 bases at V and 5 bases at J, with 13 bases between the two ends. The CDR3 sequence is CASGSGTLNEKLFF. The CDR3 nucleotides read TGTGCTAGTGGCTCGGGGACATTAAATGAAAAACTGTTTTTT.

The chain couples TRBV2 to TRBJ2-1; possibly TRBD1 for D (6 bases). In germline, CDR1 is SNHLY, CDR2 FYNNEI. The CDR3 is 17 amino acids. Trimming pared 6 bases from V and 0 bases from J, leaving 18 bases between. For the CDR3, the DNA is TGTGCCAGCAGCGACTATCAGACAGGTAGCTCCTACAATGAGCAGTTCTTC. It is translated as CASSDYQTGSSYNEQFF.

This clone was seen only once. The chain couples TRBV4-1 to TRBJ2-5, with D perhaps TRBD2 (6 bases). Trimming left V 2 bases short and J 3 bases short, with 19 bases between. From germline, CDR1 is MGHRA and CDR2 YSYEKL. The length of the CDR3 is 17 residues. This CDR3 is CASSQSNSGRAKETQYF. CDR3 DNA: TGCGCCAGCAGCCAAAGCAATAGCGGCAGGGCGAAAGAGACCCAGTACTTC.

The chain couples TRBV7-2 to TRBJ1-5, with D possibly being TRBD1 (5 bases). The germline V and J ends were trimmed by 0 bases and 8 bases, with 14 bases remaining between them. Per the germline V gene, CDR1 is SGHTA and CDR2 is FQGNSA. The CDR3 is 15 amino acids. The CDR3 loop reads CASSLASGGAEPQHF. The CDR3 coding sequence is TGTGCCAGCAGCTTAGCGAGTGGTGGGGCTGAGCCCCAGCATTTT.

The chain links TRBV9 to TRBJ2-7, with 7 bases that match TRBD1. The CDR3 has 14 amino acids. Germline CDR1 and CDR2: SGDLS and YYNGEE. The J segment lost 1 base and the V segment lost 4 bases, leaving 5 bases of the junction unmatched. The CDR3 nucleotides are TGTGCCAGCAGCTACAGGGGTGGATCCTACGAGCAGTACTTC. Its protein is CASSYRGGSYEQYF.

The chain joins TRBV9 to TRBJ2-7; 7 nucleotides line up with TRBD1. The germline V gene encodes CDR1 SGDLS and CDR2 YYNGEE. J lost 0 bases, V lost 4 bases, and 4 bases had no gene match. The CDR3 loop spans 14 amino acids. CDR3 sequence: CASSPGDSSYEQYF. In nucleotides, the CDR3 is TGTGCCAGCAGCCCAGGGGACAGCTCCTACGAGCAGTACTTC.

V and J are TRBV29-1 and TRBJ1-2; TRBD1 matches 7 bases. CDR1 and CDR2 from the germline V gene are SQVTM and ANQGSEA. The CDR3 covers 13 residues. The CDR3 sequence: CRGDFGTDYGYTF. The CDR3, as DNA: TGCAGGGGGGACTTCGGGACAGACTATGGCTACACCTTC.

The chain employs TRBV9 and TRBJ2-1; D possibly corresponds to TRBD2 (6 bases). The CDR3 is 16 amino acids. From germline, CDR1 is SGDLS and CDR2 YYNGEE. With 0 bases removed from V and 0 bases from J, the gap between germline ends came to 10 bases. The CDR3 coding sequence is TGTGCCAGCAGCGTAGGGGGGGAAGTCTCCTACAATGAGCAGTTCTTC. Translated, it gives CASSVGGEVSYNEQFF.